These T cell receptor beta chains were read from a single sample in a study of shared clonotypes between healthy human individuals. Assay: immunoSEQ multiplex PCR; the TCRdb copy retains only in-frame clones and omits some. Among about 1.5 million clones listed, over 95% were seen once. The sequenced material came from naive CD4+ T cells sorted from blood. These receptors were taken from a man aged 30 to 45 in good health. CDR3s include the opening cysteine and the closing phenylalanine or tryptophan. D genes are given only for firm matches. Rows may omit the clone size; those that give it use once, few, many or a size class.

>TRBJ1-2|TRBD1|few|TRBV29-1
TGCAGCGATCGACAGGGGGAAGGGGGCTACACCTTC
CSDRQGEGGYTF
>TRBJ1-1|-|-|TRBV5-8
TGTGCCAGCAGCTTGGGAGGCAGGGAAGGGTATGCTGAAGCTTTCTTT
CASSLGGREGYAEAFF
>TRBJ2-3|TRBD1|-|TRBV4-3
TGCGCCAGCAGCCAAAATTACAGGGGGCGAATAGATACGCAGTATTTT
CASSQNYRGRIDTQYF
>TRBJ2-2|TRBD2|-|TRBV4-3
TGCGCCAGCAGTCAGAGCGGGAGTGGAACCGGGGAGCTGTTTTTT
CASSQSGSGTGELFF
>TRBJ2-1|-|-|TRBV2
TGTGCCAGCAGTGATCCAGCGGCTAATAGGAATGAGCAGTTCTTC
CASSDPAANRNEQFF
>TRBJ2-1|-|once|TRBV9
TGTGCCAGCAGCGTAGGTTTTCCTTCCAATGAGCAGTTCTTC
CASSVGFPSNEQFF
>TRBJ2-5|-|-|TRBV7-9
TGTGCCAGCAGCTTAGCGCGATTGCAGCCGCAAGAGACCCAGTACTTC
CASSLARLQPQETQYF
>TRBJ1-2|-|-|TRBV28
TGTGCCAGCAGTCTCTACAGGGAATCGGGCCATGGCTACACCTTC
CASSLYRESGHGYTF
>TRBJ2-2|-|-|TRBV27
TGTGCCAGCAGCACGATCTGGGGTAGGGCCGGGGAGCTGTTTTTT
CASSTIWGRAGELFF
>TRBJ2-7|TRBD1|-|TRBV7-2
TGTGCCAGCAGCATCCACCTGAGGACAGGGGGCGCTTACGAGCAGTACTTC
CASSIHLRTGGAYEQYF
>TRBJ1-5|TRBD1|-|TRBV2
TGTGCCAGCTCCGGACCAGGGGGACAGCCCCAGCATTTT
CASSGPGGQPQHF
>TRBJ2-7|TRBD2|-|TRBV28
TGTGCCAGCAGGAGGACTAGCGGGATCCACGAGCAGTACTTC
CASRRTSGIHEQYF
>TRBJ1-1|-|-|TRBV7-2
TGTGCCAGCAGCCCTTCCGCAGGGGCCCACACTGAAGCTTTCTTT
CASSPSAGAHTEAFF
>TRBJ1-2|-|once|TRBV27
TGTGCCAGCAGGGAACTACCGCCCAGCTATGGCTACACCTTC
CASRELPPSYGYTF
>TRBJ2-1|-|-|TRBV18
TGTGCCAGCTCACCTTCGGACATCTACAATGAGCAGTTCTTC
CASSPSDIYNEQFF
>TRBJ2-7|TRBD1|-|TRBV19
TGTGCCAGCACCCCGACAGGGACGGACGAGCAGTACTTC
CASTPTGTDEQYF
>TRBJ2-7|TRBD1|-|TRBV7-3
TGTGCCAGCAGCCCCCAAGGACAGGTCGACGAGCAGTACTTC
CASSPQGQVDEQYF
>TRBJ1-1|-|-|TRBV9
TGTGCCAGCAGCGTAGTAACGGGGAACACTGAAGCTTTCTTT
CASSVVTGNTEAFF
>TRBJ2-7|TRBD2|-|TRBV9
TGTGCCAGCAGCGTAGTTGGCGGGAGCTCCTACGAGCAGTACTTC
CASSVVGGSSYEQYF
>TRBJ2-1|TRBD1|-|TRBV28
TGTGCCAGCGGAAACAGGGGACGACGCAGTGAGCAGTTCTTC
CASGNRGRRSEQFF
>TRBJ2-7|TRBD1|-|TRBV27
TGTGCCAGCAGTTTAGCACCGGGACAGGGACCATACGAGCAGTACTTC
CASSLAPGQGPYEQYF
>TRBJ2-7|TRBD1|-|TRBV28
TGTGCCAGCAGTCCACCCACAGGGGGAATTCTCGAGCAGTACTTC
CASSPPTGGILEQYF
>TRBJ2-3|-|-|TRBV2
TGTGCCAGCAGTGATCGGGCAGTAAGCACAGATACGCAGTATTTT
CASSDRAVSTDTQYF
>TRBJ2-3|-|few|TRBV27
TGTGCCAGCAAGGTATATTTGAGGGGCGCAGATACGCAGTATTTT
CASKVYLRGADTQYF
>TRBJ2-7|-|-|TRBV18
TGTGCCAGCTCACCCCCAAGCTCCTACGAGCAGTACTTC
CASSPPSSYEQYF
>TRBJ2-7|-|once|TRBV6-1
TGTGCCAGCAGTGTTAGTGGGTTATGGGCTAATAGTGACGAGCAGTACTTC
CASSVSGLWANSDEQYF
>TRBJ2-2|TRBD2|-|TRBV5-4
TGTGCCAGCAGCGCGGGACTAGCGGGAGTCGCGGGCACCGGGGAGCTGTTTTTT
CASSAGLAGVAGTGELFF
>TRBJ1-1|TRBD1|-|TRBV11-1
TGTGCCAGCAGCTTTAGGGGACAGAAGTCGGTAGCTGAAGCTTTCTTT
CASSFRGQKSVAEAFF
>TRBJ2-3|-|-|TRBV9
TGTGCCAGCAGCGTAGGATTCAGGGTAGGAGATACGCAGTATTTT
CASSVGFRVGDTQYF
>TRBJ1-2|TRBD1|-|TRBV28
TGTGCCAGCAGTTTGGGGACAGGGACTTATGGCTACACCTTC
CASSLGTGTYGYTF
>TRBJ1-2|-|-|TRBV5-5
TGTGCCAGCAGCTTGGACTCATGGGGTGCCTATGGCTACACCTTC
CASSLDSWGAYGYTF
>TRBJ2-2|TRBD2|-|TRBV28
TGTGCCAGCAGTCTACTAGCGGGAACCGGGGAGCTGTTTTTT
CASSLLAGTGELFF
>TRBJ1-3|-|once|TRBV5-1
TGCGCCAGCAGCTTAGAAGCGGGGGGTTACTCTGGAAACACCATATATTTT
CASSLEAGGYSGNTIYF
>TRBJ2-3|-|-|TRBV6-6
TGTGCCAGCAGTCCCCACGTCAACAGGGGCACAGATACGCAGTATTTT
CASSPHVNRGTDTQYF
>TRBJ2-7|-|once|TRBV28
TGTGCCAGCAGTCTGTTCGGCGCCAGCTCCTACGAGCAGTACTTC
CASSLFGASSYEQYF
>TRBJ1-3|TRBD1|-|TRBV10-2
TGCGCCAGCAGTGTCTCAACAGGGGCAACTGGAAACACCATATATTTT
CASSVSTGATGNTIYF
>TRBJ2-5|TRBD2|-|TRBV29-1
TGCAGCGTTGAACCTAGCGGATTACAAGAGACCCAGTACTTC
CSVEPSGLQETQYF
>TRBJ2-5|-|-|TRBV5-4
TGTGCCAGCAGACAAGATTCGCCCCGCCAAGAGACCCAGTACTTC
CASRQDSPRQETQYF
>TRBJ2-3|-|-|TRBV6-4
TGTGCCAGCAGCGTAGATGGAGGATTAGGGACGCAGTATTTT
CASSVDGGLGTQYF
>TRBJ2-2|TRBD1|once|TRBV4-3
TGCGCCAGCAGCCAAGAGCGGACAGGGGCTAACACCGGGGAGCTGTTTTTT
CASSQERTGANTGELFF
>TRBJ2-2|-|once|TRBV27
TGTGCCAGCAGTGAGGACTCCAGGGGCTTTAACACCGGGGAGCTGTTTTTT
CASSEDSRGFNTGELFF
>TRBJ2-2|-|-|TRBV14
TGTGCCAGCAGCCGTCGACTAGGGCGGATCGGGGAGCTGTTTTTT
CASSRRLGRIGELFF
>TRBJ1-2|TRBD1|few|TRBV5-4
TGTGCCAGCAGCTCCCCGGGACAGGGACTCTATGGCTACACCTTC
CASSSPGQGLYGYTF
>TRBJ2-3|-|-|TRBV7-9
TGTGCCAGCAGCTTAAACGGGAGAGACACAGATACGCAGTATTTT
CASSLNGRDTDTQYF
>TRBJ2-1|-|once|TRBV2
TGTGCCAGCTCAAGGGGTCTCGACAATGAGCAGTTCTTC
CASSRGLDNEQFF
>TRBJ2-2|-|-|TRBV7-7
TGTGCTAGCAGCTTAGACAGGAACGCCGGGGAGCTGTTTTTT
CASSLDRNAGELFF
>TRBJ2-7|-|-|TRBV2
TGTGCCAGCAGACAATCTAGCGTCGAGCAGTACTTC
CASRQSSVEQYF
>TRBJ2-3|-|-|TRBV29-1
TGCAGCGTTGAAGAAGTGGTGGACGCGCAGTATTTT
CSVEEVVDAQYF
>TRBJ2-7|-|-|TRBV29-1
TGCAGCGTCGGGACGGTAGCCTACGAGCAGTACTTC
CSVGTVAYEQYF
>TRBJ2-2|-|-|TRBV15
TGTGCCACCAGCAGAGAAGAAGCCGTTGCCGGGGAGCTGTTTTTT
CATSREEAVAGELFF
>TRBJ1-2|-|-|TRBV14
TGTGCCAGCAGCCAGCCCGGGGCCCCCTATGGCTACACCTTC
CASSQPGAPYGYTF
>TRBJ2-5|TRBD2|-|TRBV19
TGTGCCAGTTCTTTCGCTAGCGGGGATCAAGAGACCCAGTACTTC
CASSFASGDQETQYF